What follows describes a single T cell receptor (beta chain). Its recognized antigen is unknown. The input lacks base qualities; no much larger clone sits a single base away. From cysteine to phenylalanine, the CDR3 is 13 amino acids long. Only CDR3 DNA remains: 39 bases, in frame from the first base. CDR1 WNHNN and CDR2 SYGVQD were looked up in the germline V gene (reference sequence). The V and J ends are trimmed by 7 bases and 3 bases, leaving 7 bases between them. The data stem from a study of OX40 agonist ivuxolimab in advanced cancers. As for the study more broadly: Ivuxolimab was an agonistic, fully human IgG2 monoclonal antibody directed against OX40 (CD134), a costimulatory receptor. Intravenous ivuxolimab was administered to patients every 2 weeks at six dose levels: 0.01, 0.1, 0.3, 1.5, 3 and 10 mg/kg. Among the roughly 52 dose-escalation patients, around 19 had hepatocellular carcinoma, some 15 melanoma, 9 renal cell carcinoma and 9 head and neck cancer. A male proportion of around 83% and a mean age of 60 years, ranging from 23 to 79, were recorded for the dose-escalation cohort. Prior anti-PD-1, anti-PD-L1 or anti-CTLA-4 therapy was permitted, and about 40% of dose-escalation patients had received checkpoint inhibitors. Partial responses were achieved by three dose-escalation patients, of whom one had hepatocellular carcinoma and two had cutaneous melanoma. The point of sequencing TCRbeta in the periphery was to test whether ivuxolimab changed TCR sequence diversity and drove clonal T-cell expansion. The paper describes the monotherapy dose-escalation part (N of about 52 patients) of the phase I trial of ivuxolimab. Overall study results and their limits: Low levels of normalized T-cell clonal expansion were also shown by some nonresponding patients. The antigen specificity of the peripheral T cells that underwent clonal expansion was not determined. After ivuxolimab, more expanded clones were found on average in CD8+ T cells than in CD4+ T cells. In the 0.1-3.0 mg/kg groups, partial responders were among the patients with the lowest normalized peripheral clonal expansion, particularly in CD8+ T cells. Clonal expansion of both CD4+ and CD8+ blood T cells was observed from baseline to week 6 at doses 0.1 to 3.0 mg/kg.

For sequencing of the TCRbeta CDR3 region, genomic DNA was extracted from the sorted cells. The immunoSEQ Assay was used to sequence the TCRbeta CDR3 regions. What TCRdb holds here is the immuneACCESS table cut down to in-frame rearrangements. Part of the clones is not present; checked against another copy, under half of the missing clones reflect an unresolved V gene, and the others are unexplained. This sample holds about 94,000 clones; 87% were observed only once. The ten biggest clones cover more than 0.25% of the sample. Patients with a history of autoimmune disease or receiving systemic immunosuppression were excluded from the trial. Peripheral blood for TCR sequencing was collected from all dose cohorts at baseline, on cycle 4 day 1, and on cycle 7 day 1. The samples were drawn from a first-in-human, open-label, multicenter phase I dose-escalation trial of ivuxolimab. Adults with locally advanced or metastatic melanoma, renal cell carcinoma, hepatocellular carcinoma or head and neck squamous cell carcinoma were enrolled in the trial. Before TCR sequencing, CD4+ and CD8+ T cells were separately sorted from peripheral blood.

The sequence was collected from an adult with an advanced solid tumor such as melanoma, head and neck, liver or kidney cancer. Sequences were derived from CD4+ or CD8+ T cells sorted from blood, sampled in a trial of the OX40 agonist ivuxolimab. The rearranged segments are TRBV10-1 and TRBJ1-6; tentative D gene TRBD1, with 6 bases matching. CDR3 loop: CASTDSYNSPLHF. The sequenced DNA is TGCGCCAGCACGGACAGCTATAATTCACCCCTCCACTTT.